The 2 T cell receptor beta chains reported below all come from one sample, sequenced in a study of CD8 T cells in Susac syndrome. Random hexamers primed reverse transcription of about 0.45 to 1 ug RNA. A single record per CDR3 protein comes from TCRdb applying MiXCR to the immunoSEQ multiplex PCR reads. The sample consists of roughly 190,000 distinct CDR3 sequences, 80% to 95% of them appearing once. Sequencing used CD4+ T cells from PBMCs. These receptors all come from a human donor in good health.

V and J are TRBV7-3 and TRBJ1-1, with a possible D match to TRBD1 (6 bases). This CDR3 is built from 13 residues. Trimming cost V 3 bases and J 3 bases, with 8 bases left between them. Germline CDR1 reads SGHTA; CDR2 reads FQGTGA. CDR3 DNA sequence: TGTGCCAGCAGCTTCAAGGGGGACACTGAAGCTTTCTTT. Translated: CASSFKGDTEAFF.

Only one count was recorded for this clonotype. The CDR3: CASTSAPIGTQYF. The CDR3, as DNA: TGTGCCAGCACCTCCGCCCCGATCGGGACCCAGTACTTC. The chain combines TRBV6-6 with TRBJ2-5; D is ambiguous. CDR1 and CDR2 from the germline V gene are MNHNY and SVGAGI (reference sequence). Trimming stripped 7 bases from V and 7 bases from J, with 16 bases between. The CDR3 is 13 amino acids.